These T cell receptor beta chains were read from a single sample in a study of shared clonotypes between healthy human individuals. Profiling relied on immunoSEQ multiplex PCR, and the TCRdb table lists in-frame clones only, not all of them. The profile shows around 120,000 clones, around 71% of them singletons. Material: memory CD8+ T cells sorted from blood. The receptor set was obtained from a woman in her 30s in good health. CDR3s include the opening cysteine and the closing phenylalanine or tryptophan. The D gene is left open where the match is weak. Expanded clones are given a class, and other clones once, few, many or no size at all.

abundance,v_gene,j_gene,d_gene,CDR3aa,CDR3nt
NA,TRBV28,TRBJ2-2,TRBD1,CASSSMTGTNTGELFF,TGTGCCAGCAGTTCAATGACAGGGACGAACACCGGGGAGCTGTTTTTT
NA,TRBV7-2,TRBJ2-5,NA,CASSSWLRPGQKETQYF,TGTGCCAGCAGCTCATGGCTCCGACCGGGACAAAAAGAGACCCAGTACTTC
NA,TRBV30,TRBJ1-4,NA,CAFSTTNEKLFF,TGTGCCTTTTCAACAACTAATGAAAAACTGTTTTTT
NA,TRBV19,TRBJ2-7,NA,CASSQSGVPRDEQYF,TGTGCCAGTAGCCAATCAGGGGTCCCGCGGGACGAGCAGTACTTC
NA,TRBV25-1,TRBJ2-1,NA,CASSEEVGIAYNEQFF,TGTGCCAGCAGTGAAGAGGTGGGAATAGCCTACAATGAGCAGTTCTTC
NA,TRBV30,TRBJ1-5,TRBD1,CAWSLGQGWFFSQPQHF,TGTGCCTGGAGCCTCGGACAGGGTTGGTTTTTTAGTCAGCCCCAGCATTTT
NA,TRBV7-6,TRBJ2-2,TRBD2,CASSFATSGPRTGELFF,TGTGCCAGCAGCTTTGCGACTAGCGGGCCTAGGACCGGGGAGCTGTTTTTT
NA,TRBV2,TRBJ2-1,NA,CASRSGARWEQFF,TGTGCCAGCAGGTCGGGAGCGAGGTGGGAGCAGTTCTTC
NA,TRBV2,TRBJ1-1,NA,CASPAPYEAFF,TGTGCCAGCCCAGCCCCTTATGAAGCTTTCTTT
NA,TRBV19,TRBJ1-4,NA,CASSTRDAATNEKLFF,TGTGCCAGTAGTACACGGGACGCCGCAACTAATGAAAAACTGTTTTTT
many,TRBV6-6,TRBJ2-1,NA,CASRALNEQFF,TGTGCCAGCAGGGCCCTCAATGAGCAGTTCTTC